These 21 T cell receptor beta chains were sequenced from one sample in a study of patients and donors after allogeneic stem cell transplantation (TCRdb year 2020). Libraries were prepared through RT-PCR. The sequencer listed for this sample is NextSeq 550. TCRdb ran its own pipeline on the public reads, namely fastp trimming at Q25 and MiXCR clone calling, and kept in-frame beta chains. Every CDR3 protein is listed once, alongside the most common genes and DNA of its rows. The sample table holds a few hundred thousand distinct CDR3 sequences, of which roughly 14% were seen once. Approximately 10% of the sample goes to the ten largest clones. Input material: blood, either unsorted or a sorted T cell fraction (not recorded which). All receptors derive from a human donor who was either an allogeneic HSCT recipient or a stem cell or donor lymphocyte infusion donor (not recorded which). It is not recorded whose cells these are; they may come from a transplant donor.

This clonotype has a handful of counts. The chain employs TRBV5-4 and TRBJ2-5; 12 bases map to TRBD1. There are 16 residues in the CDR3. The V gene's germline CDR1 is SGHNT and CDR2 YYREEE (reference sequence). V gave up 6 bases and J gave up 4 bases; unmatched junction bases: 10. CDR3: CASTKSGTGGPETQYF. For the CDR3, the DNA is TGTGCCAGCACGAAGTCGGGGACAGGGGGCCCAGAGACCCAGTACTTC. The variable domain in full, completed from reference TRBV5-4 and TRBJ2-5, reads ETGVTQSPTHLIKTRGQQVTLRCSSQSGHNTVSWYQQALGQGPQFIFQYYREEENGRGNFPPRFSGLQFPNYSSELNVNALELDDSALYLCASTKSGTGGPETQYFGPGTRLLVL.

The CDR3 DNA follows: TGTGCCAGCAGCGTCCAAGGGGGGGCCCAAGAGACCCAGTACTTC. Residues: CASSVQGGAQETQYF. The V and J genes are TRBV5-4 and TRBJ2-5; possibly TRBD2 for D (7 bases). Trimming stripped 4 bases from V and 1 base from J, with 14 bases between. The CDR3 contains 15 residues. Germline assignment: CDR1 SGHNT and CDR2 YYREEE (reference sequence).

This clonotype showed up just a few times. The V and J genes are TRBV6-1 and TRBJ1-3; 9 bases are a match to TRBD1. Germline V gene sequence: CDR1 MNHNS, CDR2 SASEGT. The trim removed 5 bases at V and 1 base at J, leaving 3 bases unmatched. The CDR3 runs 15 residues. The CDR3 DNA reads TGTGCCAGCAGTCCGACAGGGGGGTCTGGAAACACCATATATTTT. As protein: CASSPTGGSGNTIYF.

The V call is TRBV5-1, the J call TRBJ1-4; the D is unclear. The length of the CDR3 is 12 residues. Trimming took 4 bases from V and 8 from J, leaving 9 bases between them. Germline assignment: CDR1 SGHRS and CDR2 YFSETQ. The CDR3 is CASSLDWEKLFF. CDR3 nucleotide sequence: TGCGCCAGCAGCCTCGATTGGGAAAAACTGTTTTTT.

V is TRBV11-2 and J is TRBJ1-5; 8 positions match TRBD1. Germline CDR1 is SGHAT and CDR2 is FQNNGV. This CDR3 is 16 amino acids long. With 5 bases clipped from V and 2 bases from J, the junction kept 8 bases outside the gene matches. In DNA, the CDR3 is TGTGCCAGCAGCCTGGGGGGGGGACAGGGCAATCAGCCCCAGCATTTT. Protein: CASSLGGGQGNQPQHF.

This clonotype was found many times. Here the CDR3 reads CSTGGKGNQPQHF. The CDR3 DNA reads as TGCAGTACAGGGGGCAAAGGCAATCAGCCCCAGCATTTT. The chain uses TRBV20-1 and TRBJ1-5; 9 nucleotides align to TRBD1. The J segment lost 2 bases and the V segment lost 8 bases, leaving 4 bases of the junction unmatched. The CDR3 covers 13 residues. Per germline, CDR1 DFQATT and CDR2 SNEGSKA (reference sequence).

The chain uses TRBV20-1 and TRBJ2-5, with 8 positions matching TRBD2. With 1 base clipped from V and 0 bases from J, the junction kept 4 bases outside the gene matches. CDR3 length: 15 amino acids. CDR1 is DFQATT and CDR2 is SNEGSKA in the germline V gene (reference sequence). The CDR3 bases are TGCAGTGCTAGAGCATGGACTAGCAACCAAGAGACCCAGTACTTC. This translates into CSARAWTSNQETQYF.

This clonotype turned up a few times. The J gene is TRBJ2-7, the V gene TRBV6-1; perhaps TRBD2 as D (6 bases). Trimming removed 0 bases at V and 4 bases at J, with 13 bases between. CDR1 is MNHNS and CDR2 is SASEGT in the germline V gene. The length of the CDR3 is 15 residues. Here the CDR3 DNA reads TGTGCCAGCAGTGAAGCGCACGGAGGGATTTACGAGCAGTACTTC. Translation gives CASSEAHGGIYEQYF.

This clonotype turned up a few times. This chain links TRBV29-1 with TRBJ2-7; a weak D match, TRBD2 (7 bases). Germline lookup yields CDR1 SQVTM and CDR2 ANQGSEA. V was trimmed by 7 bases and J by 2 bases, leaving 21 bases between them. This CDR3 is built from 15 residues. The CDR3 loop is CSAVGGGGATYEQYF. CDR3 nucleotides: TGCAGCGCGGTGGGAGGTGGGGGGGCAACCTACGAGCAGTACTTC.

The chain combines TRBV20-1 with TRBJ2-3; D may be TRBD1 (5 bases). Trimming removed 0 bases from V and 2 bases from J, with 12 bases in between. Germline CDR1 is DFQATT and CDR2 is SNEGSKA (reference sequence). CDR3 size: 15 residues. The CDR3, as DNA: TGCAGTGCTAGAGAAGACAGCTTCCCCACAGATACGCAGTATTTT. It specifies CSAREDSFPTDTQYF.

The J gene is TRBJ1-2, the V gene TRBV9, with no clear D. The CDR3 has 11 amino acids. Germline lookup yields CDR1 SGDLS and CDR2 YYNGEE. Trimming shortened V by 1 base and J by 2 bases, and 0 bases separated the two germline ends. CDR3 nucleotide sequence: TGTGCCAGCAGCGTAAACTATGGCTACACCTTC. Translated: CASSVNYGYTF.

In DNA, the CDR3 is TGTGCCACCAGTGACCACAGACCTCAGCCCCAGCATTTT. Translated, it gives CATSDHRPQPQHF. The rearrangement links TRBV24-1 to TRBJ1-5; no clear D. CDR1 and CDR2 from the germline V gene are KGHDR and SFDVKD. The CDR3 is made up of 13 amino acids. V lost 4 bases and J 6 bases, leaving 9 bases between the germline ends.

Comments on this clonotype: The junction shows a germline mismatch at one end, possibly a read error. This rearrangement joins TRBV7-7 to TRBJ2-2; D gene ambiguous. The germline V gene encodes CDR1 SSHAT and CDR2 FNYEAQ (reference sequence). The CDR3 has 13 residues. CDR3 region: CASSLDRWGELFF. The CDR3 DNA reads TGTGCTAGCAGCTTAGACCGTTGGGGGGAGCTGTTTTTT. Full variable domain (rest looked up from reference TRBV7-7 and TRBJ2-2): GAGVSQSPRYKVTKRGQDVTLRCDPISSHATLYWYQQALGQGPEFLTYFNYEAQPDKSGLPSDRFSAERPEGSISTLTIQRTEQRDSAMYRCASSLDRWGELFFGEGSRLTVL.

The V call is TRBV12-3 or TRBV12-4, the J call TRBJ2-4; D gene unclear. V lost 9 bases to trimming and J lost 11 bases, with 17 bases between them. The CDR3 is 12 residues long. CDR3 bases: TGTGCCAGTAGAGACCGTCATAGTTTTCAGTACTTC. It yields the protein CASRDRHSFQYF.

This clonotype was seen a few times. The CDR3 region is CASSPGGVLAEAFF. As DNA, the CDR3 is TGTGCCAGCAGCCCGGGGGGCGTCCTGGCTGAAGCTTTCTTT. The chain employs TRBV5-4 and TRBJ1-1, with D perhaps matching TRBD1 (6 bases). This CDR3 is 14 amino acids long. CDR1 and CDR2 (germline): SGHNT, YYREEE (reference sequence). V lost 4 bases, J lost 6 bases, and 16 bases lay in between.

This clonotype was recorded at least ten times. The CDR3 sequence is CASSQSGGTNEKLFF. CDR3 DNA sequence: TGCGCCAGCAGCCAATCAGGGGGAACTAATGAAAAACTGTTTTTT. The J gene is TRBJ1-4, the V gene TRBV4-1; 7 nucleotides align to TRBD1. The CDR3 has 15 residues. Germline values: CDR1 MGHRA, CDR2 YSYEKL. Trimming took 2 bases from V and 1 from J; bases not matched to a gene: 1.

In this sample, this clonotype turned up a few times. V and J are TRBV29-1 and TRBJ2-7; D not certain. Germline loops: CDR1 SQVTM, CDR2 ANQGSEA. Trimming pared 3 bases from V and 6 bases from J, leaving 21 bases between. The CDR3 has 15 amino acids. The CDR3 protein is CSVESVSDSYVEQYF. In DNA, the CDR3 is TGCAGCGTTGAGAGCGTGAGTGATTCCTACGTCGAGCAGTACTTC.

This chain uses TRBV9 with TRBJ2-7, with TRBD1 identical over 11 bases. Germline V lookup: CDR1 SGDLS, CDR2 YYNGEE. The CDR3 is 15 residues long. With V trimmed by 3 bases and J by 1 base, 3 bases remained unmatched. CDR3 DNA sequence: TGTGCCAGCAGCGCCGGGACAGGGGGGTCCTACGAGCAGTACTTC. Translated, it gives CASSAGTGGSYEQYF.

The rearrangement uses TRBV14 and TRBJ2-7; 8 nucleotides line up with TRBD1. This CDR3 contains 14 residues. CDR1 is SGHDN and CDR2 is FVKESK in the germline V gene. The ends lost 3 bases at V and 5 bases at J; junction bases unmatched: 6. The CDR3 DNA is TGTGCCAGCAGCCAGCTCGACAGGGGCCACGAGCAGTACTTC. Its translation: CASSQLDRGHEQYF.

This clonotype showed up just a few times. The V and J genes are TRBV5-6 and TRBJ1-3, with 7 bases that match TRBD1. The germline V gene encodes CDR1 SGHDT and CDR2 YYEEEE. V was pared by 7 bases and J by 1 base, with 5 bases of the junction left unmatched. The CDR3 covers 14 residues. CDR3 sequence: CASHTGVSGNTIYF. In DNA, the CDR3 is TGTGCCAGCCACACAGGGGTTTCTGGAAACACCATATATTTT. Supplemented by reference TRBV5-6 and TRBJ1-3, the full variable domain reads DAGVTQSPTHLIKTRGQQVTLRCSPKSGHDTVSWYQQALGQGPQFIFQYYEEEERQRGNFPDRFSGHQFPNYSSELNVNALLLGDSALYLCASHTGVSGNTIYFGEGSWLTVV.

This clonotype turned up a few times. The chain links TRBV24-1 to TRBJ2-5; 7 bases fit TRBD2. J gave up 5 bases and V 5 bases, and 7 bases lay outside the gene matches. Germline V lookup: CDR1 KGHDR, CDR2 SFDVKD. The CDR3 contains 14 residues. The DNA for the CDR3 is TGTGCCACCAGTGCCGCGGGGGTTGGGGAGACCCAGTACTTC. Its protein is CATSAAGVGETQYF.